The present entry profiles one TCR beta chain with its context. The CDR3 consists of 14 residues. V was shortened by 2 bases and J by 8 bases, with 10 bases between the two germline ends. Germline CDR1 reads MNHEY; CDR2 reads SVGAGI. This sample is drawn from a study of blood T cell repertoires in COVID-19. Study summary: COVID-19 samples from acute and convalescent phases originated in the United States, Italy and Spain. Sources were T cells, B-cell-depleted T cells, or PBMCs; the material itself was cDNA or gDNA.

The data were produced by immunoSEQ multiplex PCR, yet TCRdb's version contains in-frame clones alone and is incomplete. The sample yields fewer than 400,000 clones, around 87% seen once. The chain is built from TRBV6-5 and TRBJ1-6; possible D gene TRBD1, 5 bases. The sequenced sample was peripheral blood. The TCR was taken from a human donor in a cohort sampled during active COVID-19. The CDR3 bases are TGTGCCAGCAGTTACCAGGGAGGGCATTCACCCCTCCACTTT. This gives the protein CASSYQGGHSPLHF.